The 18 T cell receptor beta chains reported below all come from one sample, sequenced in a study of post-analysis software for immune sequencing data. Study-wide results and limits: TRBV5-6, TRBV5-1 and TRBV20-1 were among 4 or 5 TRBV segments more frequent in patients than controls.

Included in the TCR beta cDNA libraries were unique molecular identifiers. TCRdb fed the PCR reads into MiXCR, producing one record per CDR3 protein. The sample includes approximately 180,000 distinct CDR3 sequences, 30% of them seen just once. These receptors' targets are unknown. Sequences were obtained from blood. The receptor source for this set is a girl aged 5-17 years with multiple sclerosis.

CDR3 DNA sequence: TGTGCCAGCAGCCGCGGGATATCGATCACTGAAGCTTTCTTT. Translating it yields CASSRGISITEAFF. The V gene is TRBV27, the J gene TRBJ1-1; D not resolved. Germline CDR1 is MNHEY and CDR2 is SMNVEV (reference sequence). Trimming shortened V by 6 bases and J by 4 bases, and 15 bases separated the two germline ends. This CDR3 is 14 amino acids long.

With respect to this clonotype: With a much larger clone just one base away, this may be a read error. The V call is TRBV20-1, the J call TRBJ2-7; D assignment may be TRBD1 or TRBD2 (5 bases each). CDR3 length: 14 residues. The germline V gene has CDR1 DFQATT and CDR2 SNEGSKA (reference sequence). CDR3 in amino acids: CSARGVLGNYERYF. Written as DNA, the CDR3 is TGCAGTGCTAGGGGGGTACTTGGCAACTACGAGCGGTACTTC.

This clonotype showed up many times. This chain links TRBV20-1 with TRBJ2-3; no definite D call. The V gene's germline CDR1 is DFQATT and CDR2 SNEGSKA (reference sequence). This CDR3 comprises 14 residues. The V and J ends lost 3 bases and 2 bases respectively, with 12 bases between them. CDR3 in amino acids: CSARKGSSTDTQYF. CDR3 DNA: TGCAGTGCTAGGAAAGGGTCTTCCACAGATACGCAGTATTTT.

Many counts were recorded for this clonotype. The V call is TRBV2, the J call TRBJ1-2; 8 positions match TRBD1. The CDR3 spans 12 residues. The germline gives CDR1 SNHLY, CDR2 FYNNEI. With 8 bases clipped from V and 2 bases from J, the junction kept 1 base outside the gene matches. The CDR3 region has the DNA TGTGCCAGCGGACAGGGAAACTATGGCTACACCTTC. As protein: CASGQGNYGYTF.

About this clonotype itself: This clone may be a read error of a much larger clone one base away. The chain recombines TRBV20-1 with TRBJ2-7; D perhaps matches TRBD2 (6 bases). Trimming removed 3 bases at V and 4 bases at J, with 25 bases between. CDR1 is DFQATT and CDR2 is SNEGSKA in the germline V gene (reference sequence). The CDR3 runs 17 residues. The CDR3 nucleotides read TGCAGTGCTAGTTTCCCGGGGAGAGTGGGAGGTGGGTACGAGCAGTACTTC. Translation gives CSASFPGRVGGGYEQYF.

V gene TRBV14 combines with J gene TRBJ2-7, with D perhaps being TRBD1 or TRBD2 (5 bases each). Germline CDR1 is SGHDN and CDR2 is FVKESK. This CDR3 region has 16 residues. The V end was cut by 3 bases, the J end by 6 bases, with 21 bases between. The DNA for the CDR3 is TGTGCCAGCAGCCAGACTCTTCCGGGACCGTCTCGCGAGCAGTACTTC. It codes for CASSQTLPGPSREQYF.

In its sample, this clonotype was seen a few times. The chain uses TRBV19 and TRBJ2-1; 8 bases map to TRBD2. CDR3 length: 14 amino acids. Germline CDR1 and CDR2: LNHDA and SQIVND (reference sequence). J was trimmed by 1 base and V by 8 bases; bases with no gene match: 4. In nucleotides, the CDR3 is TGTGCCAGTGTCCGGGGGGGGTCCTACAATGAGCAGTTCTTC. Amino acid sequence: CASVRGGSYNEQFF. Full variable domain (remainder filled in from reference TRBV19 and TRBJ2-1): DGGITQSPKYLFRKEGQNVTLSCEQNLNHDAMYWYRQDPGQGLRLIYYSQIVNDFQKGDIAEGYSVSREKKESFPLTVTSAQKNPTAFYLCASVRGGSYNEQFFGPGTRLTVL.

This clonotype came up many times. This chain connects TRBV7-8 to TRBJ2-1; 7 nucleotides line up with TRBD2. This CDR3 region has 17 residues. Trimming removed 1 base from V and 7 bases from J; junction bases left unmatched: 13. In germline, CDR1 is SGHVS, CDR2 FQNEAQ. The CDR3 is CASSLVWKGGSINEQFF. The CDR3 region has the DNA TGTGCCAGCAGCTTAGTGTGGAAGGGAGGGTCTATAAATGAGCAGTTCTTC.

This clonotype was counted only a few times. This rearrangement joins TRBV6-5 to TRBJ1-1; 9 bases are shared with TRBD1. J lost 11 bases, V lost 0 bases, and 13 bases had no gene match. The CDR3 is 16 residues long. Germline CDR1 MNHEY, CDR2 SVGAGI. The DNA for the CDR3 is TGTGCCAGCAGTTACTCGAAGGTTGGACAGGGGTTTTCGGCTTTCTTT. It encodes CASSYSKVGQGFSAFF.

The chain has TRBV6-5 and TRBJ1-1; TRBD1 agrees at 11 bases. After removal of 4 bases from V and 0 bases from J, the junction contained 10 bases not matched to a gene. The CDR3 spans 18 residues. Germline V CDR1 and CDR2: MNHEY, SVGAGI. The CDR3 sequence is CASSSPSGTGGMNTEAFF. The CDR3 bases are TGTGCCAGCAGTTCCCCCTCCGGGACAGGGGGAATGAACACTGAAGCTTTCTTT.

At least ten counts were recorded for this clonotype. The chain joins TRBV29-1 to TRBJ2-3; 9 nucleotides align to TRBD1. The CDR3 is made up of 13 amino acids. Germline CDR1 is SQVTM and CDR2 is ANQGSEA. The ends lost 7 bases at V and 2 bases at J; junction bases unmatched: 4. DNA for the CDR3: TGCAGCGGCGGGGACAGGGTCACAGATACGCAGTATTTT. Translating it yields CSGGDRVTDTQYF.

This clonotype has a single count. One end of the junction fails to match germline, which may point to a read error. The gene calls are TRBV6-6 and TRBJ1-5, with D possibly being TRBD1 (5 bases). The CDR3 extends over 15 amino acids. Germline V CDR1 and CDR2: MNHNY, SVGAGI (reference sequence). The DNA of the CDR3 is TGTGCCGGCAGTTACCTGACAGCGCCCAATCAGCCCCAGCATTTT. Encoded protein: CAGSYLTAPNQPQHF.

Turning to this clonotype: A much bigger clone sits one base away, suggesting this may be a read error. This chain uses TRBV6-4 with TRBJ1-2; D perhaps matches TRBD1 (6 bases). This CDR3 has 16 residues. Germline lookup yields CDR1 MRHNA and CDR2 SNTAGT. The CDR3 sequence: CASSTTTRTVNYGCTF. The CDR3, as DNA: TGTGCCAGCAGTACCACAACTCGGACAGTAAACTATGGCTGCACCTTC.

The chain uses TRBV12-3 or TRBV12-4 and TRBJ1-2; D possibly corresponds to TRBD1 (5 bases). CDR3 length: 12 residues. Trimming removed 4 bases at V and 6 bases at J, with 9 bases between. CDR3 loop: CASSWGGDGYTF. In nucleotides, the CDR3 is TGTGCCAGCAGTTGGGGGGGGGATGGCTACACCTTC.

This clonotype was recorded at least ten times. The CDR3 DNA is TGTGCCAGCAGCCAAGATCTTCTACACCACTATGGCTACACCTTC. It specifies CASSQDLLHHYGYTF. This chain joins TRBV3-1 and TRBJ1-2; D uncertain. CDR1 LGHDT and CDR2 YNNKEL come from the germline V gene (reference sequence). Trimming took 0 bases from V and 3 from J, leaving 11 bases between them. This CDR3 region has 15 residues.

The sample holds a few counts of this clonotype. The CDR3 bases are TGTGCCAGCAGCTTTATCCGACAGGGCACAGACACTGAAGCTTTCTTT. As protein: CASSFIRQGTDTEAFF. The V gene is TRBV5-8, the J gene TRBJ1-1; TRBD1 aligns across 7 bases. CDR3 length: 16 amino acids. Germline V lookup: CDR1 SGHTS, CDR2 YDEGEE. V shed 2 bases and J 3 bases; nucleotides not matched to a gene: 10.

V and J are TRBV5-1 and TRBJ2-7; D might be TRBD1 or TRBD2, each matching 6 bases. The CDR3 length is 16 residues. The germline V gene has CDR1 SGHRS and CDR2 YFSETQ. Trimming left V 1 base short and J 4 bases short, with 18 bases between. CDR3 sequence reads: CASSLFRAGHLYEQYF. DNA of the CDR3: TGCGCCAGCAGCTTGTTTAGGGCGGGACACCTTTACGAGCAGTACTTC. Drawing the rest from reference TRBV5-1 and TRBJ2-7, the complete variable domain is KAGVTQTPRYLIKTRGQQVTLSCSPISGHRSVSWYQQTPGQGLQFLFEYFSETQRNKGNFPGRFSGRQFSNSRSEMNVSTLELGDSALYLCASSLFRAGHLYEQYFGPGTRLTVT.

Ten or more counts support this clonotype. The CDR3 DNA reads TGTACCATAAGGGAGGTGGCGGGACTAGACACAGATACGCAGTATTTT. Protein: CTIREVAGLDTDTQYF. The chain links TRBV6-1 to TRBJ2-3, with 8 bases aligning to TRBD2. The CDR3 loop spans 16 amino acids. CDR1 and CDR2 from the germline V gene are MNHNS and SASEGT.